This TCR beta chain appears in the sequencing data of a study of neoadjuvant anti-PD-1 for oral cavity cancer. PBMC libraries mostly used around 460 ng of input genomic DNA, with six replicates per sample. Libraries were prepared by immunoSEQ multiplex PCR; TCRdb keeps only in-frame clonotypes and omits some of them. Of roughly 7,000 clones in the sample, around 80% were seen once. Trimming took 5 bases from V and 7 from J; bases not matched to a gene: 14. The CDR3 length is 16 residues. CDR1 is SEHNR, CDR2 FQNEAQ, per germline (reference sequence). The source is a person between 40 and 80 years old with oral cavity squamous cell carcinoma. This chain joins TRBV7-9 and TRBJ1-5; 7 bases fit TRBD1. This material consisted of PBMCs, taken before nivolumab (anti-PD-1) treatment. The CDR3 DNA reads TGTGCCAGCAGCCCGTTATGGGACAGAGCGGAACAGCCCCAGCATTTT. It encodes CASSPLWDRAEQPQHF.